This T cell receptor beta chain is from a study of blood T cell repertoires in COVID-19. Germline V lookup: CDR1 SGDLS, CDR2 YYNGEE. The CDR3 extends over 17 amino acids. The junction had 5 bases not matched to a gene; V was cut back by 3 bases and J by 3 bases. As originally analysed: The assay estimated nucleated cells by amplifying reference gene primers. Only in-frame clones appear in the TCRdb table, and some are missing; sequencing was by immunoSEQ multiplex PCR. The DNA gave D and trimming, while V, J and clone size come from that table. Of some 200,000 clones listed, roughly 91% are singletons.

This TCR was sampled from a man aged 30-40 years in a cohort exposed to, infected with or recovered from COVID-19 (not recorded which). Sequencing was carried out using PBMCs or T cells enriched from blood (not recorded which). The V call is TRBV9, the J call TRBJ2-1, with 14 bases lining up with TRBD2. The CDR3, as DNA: TGTGCCAGCAGCGCCGGGACTAGCGGGAGATTCTACAATGAGCAGTTCTTC. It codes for CASSAGTSGRFYNEQFF.